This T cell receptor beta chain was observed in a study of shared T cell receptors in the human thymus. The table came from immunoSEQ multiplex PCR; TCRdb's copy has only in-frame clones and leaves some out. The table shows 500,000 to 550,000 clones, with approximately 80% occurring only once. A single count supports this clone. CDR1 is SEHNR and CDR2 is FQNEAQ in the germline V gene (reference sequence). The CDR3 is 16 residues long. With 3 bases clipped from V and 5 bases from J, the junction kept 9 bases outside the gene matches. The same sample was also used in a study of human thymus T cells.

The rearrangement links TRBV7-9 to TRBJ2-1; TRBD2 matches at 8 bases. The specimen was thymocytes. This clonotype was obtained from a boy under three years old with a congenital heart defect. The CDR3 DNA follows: TGTGCCAGCAGCTTCCGGGCTAGCGGGCCTAACAATGAGCAGTTCTTC. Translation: CASSFRASGPNNEQFF. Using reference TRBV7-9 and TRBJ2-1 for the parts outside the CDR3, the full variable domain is DTGVSQNPRHKITKRGQNVTFRCDPISEHNRLYWYRQTLGQGPEFLTYFQNEAQLEKSRLLSDRFSAERPKGSFSTLEIQRTEQGDSAMYLCASSFRASGPNNEQFFGPGTRLTVL.